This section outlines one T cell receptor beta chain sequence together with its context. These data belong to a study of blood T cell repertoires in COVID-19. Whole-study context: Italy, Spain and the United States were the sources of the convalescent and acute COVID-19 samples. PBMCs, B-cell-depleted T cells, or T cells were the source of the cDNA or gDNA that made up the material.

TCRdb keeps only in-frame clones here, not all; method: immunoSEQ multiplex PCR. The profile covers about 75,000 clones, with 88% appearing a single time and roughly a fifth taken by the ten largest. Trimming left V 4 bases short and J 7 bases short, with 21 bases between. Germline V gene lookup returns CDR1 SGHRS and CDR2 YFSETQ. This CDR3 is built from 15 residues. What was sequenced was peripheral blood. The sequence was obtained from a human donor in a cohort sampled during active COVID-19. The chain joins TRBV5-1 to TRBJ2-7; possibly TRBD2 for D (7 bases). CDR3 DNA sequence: TGCGCCAGCAGCCGGGGCACCGGGCGGGGGCGGGAGCAGTACTTC. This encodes CASSRGTGRGREQYF.